This is a list of T cell receptor beta chains from one sample in a study of a mutant IDH1 vaccine in newly diagnosed glioma. Profiling relied on immunoSEQ multiplex PCR, and the TCRdb table lists in-frame clones only, not all of them. The sample has tens of thousands of clones, about 61% seen once. These receptors' targets are unknown. Sequenced here: peripheral blood mononuclear cells (PBMCs), sampled from a glioma patient whose treatment included an IDH1 peptide vaccine. These TCRs come from a middle-aged man with glioma. Some clones in this sample may be carry-over from other donors' samples. Both conserved end residues are part of each CDR3. D genes are given only for firm matches. The size field is filled for only some rows; it gives once, few, many or a size class.

clone size	D gene	V gene	J gene	CDR3 DNA	CDR3 protein
few	NA	TRBV19	TRBJ1-4	TGTGCCAGTAGTATAACTGCAACTAATGAAAAACTGTTTTTT	CASSITATNEKLFF
few	NA	TRBV7-9	TRBJ2-4	TGTGCCAGCAGCTTAGATTGGGGGGTAATTCAAAACATTCAGTACTTC	CASSLDWGVIQNIQYF
few	NA	TRBV5-4	TRBJ1-1	TGTGCCAGCAGCCCGGGCGGAGGGTTGAACACTGAAGCTTTCTTT	CASSPGGGLNTEAFF
NA	NA	TRBV7-9	TRBJ1-2	TGTGCCAGCAGCTTAGCACAGGCGAACTATGGCTACACCTTC	CASSLAQANYGYTF
NA	TRBD1	TRBV19	TRBJ1-2	TGTGCCAGTAGTACGGGACAGGGGCTCTACTATGGCTACACCTTC	CASSTGQGLYYGYTF
NA	NA	TRBV9	TRBJ2-3	TGTGCCAGCAGCGTAGCGGGGGGCTGGACAGATACGCAGTATTTT	CASSVAGGWTDTQYF
NA	NA	TRBV27	TRBJ1-4	TGTGCCAGCAGTTTATCTCGGGGCCCAAATGAAAAACTGTTTTTT	CASSLSRGPNEKLFF
NA	NA	TRBV6-1	TRBJ2-3	TGTGCCAGCAGTGATTCAGGGGTTGATACGCAGTATTTT	CASSDSGVDTQYF
NA	NA	TRBV2	TRBJ1-3	TGTGCCAGCAATCCTTATGACTCTGGAAACACCATATATTTT	CASNPYDSGNTIYF
NA	NA	TRBV5-3	TRBJ2-7	TGTGCCAGAAGCCCCATAACCGAGCAGTACTTC	CARSPITEQYF
NA	TRBD1	TRBV4-1	TRBJ2-2	TGCGCCAGCAGTCGTACAGGGGGCGGCACCGGGGAGCTGTTTTTT	CASSRTGGGTGELFF
NA	TRBD1	TRBV5-4	TRBJ2-3	TGTGCCAGCAGGATACAGGGGGCAGTCGTTGATACGCAGTATTTT	CASRIQGAVVDTQYF
few	NA	TRBV5-1	TRBJ2-2	TGCGCCAGCAGCTTGGGATACGCAGCCGGGAACACCGGGGAGCTGTTTTTT	CASSLGYAAGNTGELFF
NA	NA	TRBV19	TRBJ2-6	TGTGCCAGTAGTTTTGGGGTCTCTGGGGCCAACGTCCTGACTTTC	CASSFGVSGANVLTF
NA	NA	TRBV5-6	TRBJ1-5	TGTGCCAGCACCTCCGGGACGGCGAATCAGCCCCAGCATTTT	CASTSGTANQPQHF
NA	NA	TRBV30	TRBJ1-2	TGTGCCTGGAGTGTACCCTTCGAGATGGGGCGGGATGGCTACACCTTC	CAWSVPFEMGRDGYTF
NA	NA	TRBV30	TRBJ1-1	TGTGCCTTTGAAGGACAGATGAACACTGAAGCTTTCTTT	CAFEGQMNTEAFF
NA	NA	TRBV6-6	TRBJ1-4	TGTGCCAGCAGCCCAAGGGGGATAGCTAATGAAAAACTGTTTTTT	CASSPRGIANEKLFF
NA	TRBD2	TRBV27	TRBJ2-3	TGTGCCAGCAGTCCCCTAGCGGGGGGGCGGGATACGCAGTATTTT	CASSPLAGGRDTQYF
many	NA	TRBV11-2	TRBJ1-4	TGTGCCAGCAGCTTAGCCCCAGCCGGTACTAATGAAAAACTGTTTTTT	CASSLAPAGTNEKLFF
NA	TRBD1	TRBV7-9	TRBJ2-2	TGTGCCAGCAGCCGCGGGTCCATTGGGACAGGGGGCGGCGGGGAGCTGTTTTTT	CASSRGSIGTGGGGELFF
NA	NA	TRBV5-1	TRBJ1-2	TGCGCCAGCAGCTTGCGGTACAGGGATTACAATGGCTACACCTTC	CASSLRYRDYNGYTF
NA	NA	TRBV6-5	TRBJ1-5	TGTGCCAGCAGTTACTCGGCGTCGGGGGGGCAGCCCCAGCATTTT	CASSYSASGGQPQHF
NA	NA	TRBV4-2	TRBJ2-2	TGTGCCAGCAGCCAAGGGGTGGGTCACACCGGGGAGCTGTTTTTT	CASSQGVGHTGELFF
NA	NA	TRBV6-5	TRBJ2-7	TGTGCCAGCAGCAACCTGGGAACTTACGAGCAGTACTTC	CASSNLGTYEQYF
once	TRBD1	TRBV7-8	TRBJ1-2	TGTGCCAGCAGCTACCGGGACAGGGTCGATGGCTACACCTTC	CASSYRDRVDGYTF
NA	TRBD1	TRBV5-5	TRBJ2-2	TGTGCCAGCAGCCCCCGGGACAGGGTAACCGGGGAGCTGTTTTTT	CASSPRDRVTGELFF
NA	NA	TRBV10-3	TRBJ1-2	TGTGCCATCAGTGAGTATGGCGGAAACTATGGCTACACCTTC	CAISEYGGNYGYTF
NA	NA	TRBV6-5	TRBJ2-7	TGTGCCAGCAGTTACGCGACTGACAGTGGTCGAGAGCAGTACTTC	CASSYATDSGREQYF
NA	NA	TRBV5-6	TRBJ1-4	TGTGCCAGCAGCCGGGGGTCGATGAATGAAAAACTGTTTTTT	CASSRGSMNEKLFF
NA	NA	TRBV7-8	TRBJ2-7	TGTGCCAGCAGCTTACGGAAGGGAAGCCTTATGAAGTTCTCCTACGAGCAGTACTTC	CASSLRKGSLMKFSYEQYF
NA	NA	TRBV5-1	TRBJ1-2	TGCGCCAGCAGCACAGGGACGCCGTGGCTGGATGGCTACACCTTC	CASSTGTPWLDGYTF
few	NA	TRBV4-1	TRBJ2-1	TGCGCCAGCAGCCAAGACCCCCGCCCGTACCCCAACAATGAGCAGTTCTTC	CASSQDPRPYPNNEQFF
once	NA	TRBV6-1	TRBJ2-7	TGTGCCAGCAGCCTGGACAGTTTTCGGCAGTACTTC	CASSLDSFRQYF
NA	TRBD1	TRBV7-9	TRBJ2-7	TGTGCCAGCAGCTTAGCGACAGGGGGCCGCTCCTACGAGCAGTACTTC	CASSLATGGRSYEQYF
NA	TRBD1	TRBV14	TRBJ2-7	TGTGCCAGCAGCCCAAGGACAGGGCCCTACGAGCAGTACTTC	CASSPRTGPYEQYF
many	TRBD2	TRBV7-3	TRBJ2-1	TGTGCCAGCAGCTTAAGTGGACGGGGGGGCATTCAAGAGCAGTTCTTC	CASSLSGRGGIQEQFF
NA	TRBD1	TRBV5-1	TRBJ2-7	TGCGCCAGCAGCTTGGGAGGACAGGGGAAAAGGGAGCAGTACTTC	CASSLGGQGKREQYF
NA	NA	TRBV5-1	TRBJ2-1	TGCGCCAGCAGCTTGGGTTCGCTCAGCTACAATGAGCAGTTCTTC	CASSLGSLSYNEQFF
once	NA	TRBV25-1	TRBJ2-5	TGTGCCAGCAGTGAATGGGGGGCAGGGGGAAGAGAGACCCAGTACTTC	CASSEWGAGGRETQYF
NA	NA	TRBV4-2	TRBJ2-5	TGTGCCAGCAGCCAAGAAGGTGCGCGGGAGACCCAGTACTTC	CASSQEGARETQYF
NA	NA	TRBV7-9	TRBJ2-2	TGTGCCAGCAGCCCGTCCGCAGGAGGCGGGGAACCCGGGGAGCTGTTTTTT	CASSPSAGGGEPGELFF
NA	NA	TRBV19	TRBJ1-6	TGTGCCAGTAGTATCTCGGGGAATTCACCCCTCCACTTT	CASSISGNSPLHF
NA	NA	TRBV15	TRBJ1-4	TGTGCCACCAGCAGAAATAACCGCCACGAAAAACTGTTTTTT	CATSRNNRHEKLFF
NA	NA	TRBV5-6	TRBJ2-1	TGTGCCAGCAGCTTGTGGGGTGGGGTATACAATGAGCAGTTCTTC	CASSLWGGVYNEQFF
NA	NA	TRBV15	TRBJ2-2	TGTGCCACCAGCAGAGGAGAGGGGGGTCCGAGAGGCGGGGAGCTGTTTTTT	CATSRGEGGPRGGELFF
NA	NA	TRBV4-1	TRBJ1-2	TGCGCCAGCAGCCAAGTTGGGGCCTCAACCGTCTATGGCTACACCTTC	CASSQVGASTVYGYTF
few	NA	TRBV6-4	TRBJ2-1	TGTGCCAGCAGTGACGGCAGGATGAGGGGTGAGCAGTTCTTC	CASSDGRMRGEQFF
once	TRBD2	TRBV10-1	TRBJ2-3	TGCGCCAGCAGTGAGGGTCTAGCGGGGGTCACAGATACGCAGTATTTT	CASSEGLAGVTDTQYF
NA	NA	TRBV10-1	TRBJ2-2	TGCGCCAGCAGTGCTGAGCTATCCTCCACCGGGGAGCTGTTTTTT	CASSAELSSTGELFF
NA	NA	TRBV7-8	TRBJ1-2	TGTGCCAGCAGCTTAGAGGGGATAGGCTACACCTTC	CASSLEGIGYTF